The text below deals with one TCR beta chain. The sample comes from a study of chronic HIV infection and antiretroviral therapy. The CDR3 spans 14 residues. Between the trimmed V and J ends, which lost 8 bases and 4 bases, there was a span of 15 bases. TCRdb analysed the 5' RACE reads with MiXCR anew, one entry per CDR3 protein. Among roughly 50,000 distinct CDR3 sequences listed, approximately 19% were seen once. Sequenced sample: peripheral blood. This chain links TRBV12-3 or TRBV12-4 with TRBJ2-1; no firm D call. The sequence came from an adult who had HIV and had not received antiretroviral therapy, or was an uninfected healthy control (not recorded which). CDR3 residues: CASGLGLGYNEQFF. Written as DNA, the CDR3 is TGTGCCAGCGGCTTAGGGTTGGGGTACAATGAGCAGTTCTTC.